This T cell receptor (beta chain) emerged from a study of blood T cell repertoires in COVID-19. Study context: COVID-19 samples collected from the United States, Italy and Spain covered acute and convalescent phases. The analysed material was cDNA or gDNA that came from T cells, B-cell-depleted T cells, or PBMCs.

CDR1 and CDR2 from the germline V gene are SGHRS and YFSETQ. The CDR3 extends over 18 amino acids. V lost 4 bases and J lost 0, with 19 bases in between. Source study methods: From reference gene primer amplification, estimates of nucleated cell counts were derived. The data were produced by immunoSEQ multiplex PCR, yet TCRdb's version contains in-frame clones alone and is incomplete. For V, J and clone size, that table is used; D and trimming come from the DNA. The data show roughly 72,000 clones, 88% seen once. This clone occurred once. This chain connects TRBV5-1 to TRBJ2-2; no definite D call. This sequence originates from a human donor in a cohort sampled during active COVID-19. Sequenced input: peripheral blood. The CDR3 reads CASSPRMAVNTNTGELFF. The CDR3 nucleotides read TGCGCCAGCAGCCCTCGAATGGCGGTAAATACGAACACCGGGGAGCTGTTTTTT.